These T cell receptor beta chains were read from a single sample in a study of shared clonotypes between healthy human individuals. TCRdb's table, derived via immunoSEQ multiplex PCR, lists solely in-frame clones and lacks some. This repertoire shows a few million clones, roughly nine tenths found once; its top ten account for about 0.13%. The source material was naive CD4+ T cells sorted from blood. The receptors were sampled from a man aged 18 to 30 in good health. The CDR3 runs from the conserved cysteine through the conserved F or W. A D gene is named only where the DNA matches it firmly. The size entry is marked missing in some rows and otherwise reads once, few, many or a size class.

D: TRBD1
size: -
V: TRBV25-1
J: TRBJ2-1
CDR3: CASSEPATGVRIFF
DNA: TGTGCCAGCAGTGAACCGGCCACAGGGGTTAGGATCTTCTTC

D: -
size: -
V: TRBV7-2
J: TRBJ2-2
CDR3: CASSRQAANTGELFF
DNA: TGTGCCAGCAGCCGACAGGCAGCGAACACCGGGGAGCTGTTTTTT

D: TRBD1
size: few
V: TRBV14
J: TRBJ1-2
CDR3: CASSHFTGGRGGYTF
DNA: TGTGCCAGCAGCCACTTTACAGGGGGCAGGGGTGGCTACACCTTC

D: -
size: once
V: TRBV5-6
J: TRBJ2-3
CDR3: CASSLRTVTDTQYF
DNA: TGTGCCAGCAGCTTGAGGACAGTTACAGATACGCAGTATTTT

D: -
size: -
V: TRBV19
J: TRBJ2-7
CDR3: CASSDRFGAYEQYF
DNA: TGTGCCAGTAGTGACAGGTTTGGGGCCTACGAGCAGTACTTC

D: -
size: -
V: TRBV5-4
J: TRBJ1-6
CDR3: CASSRETYNSPLHF
DNA: TGTGCCAGCAGCAGGGAAACCTATAATTCACCCCTCCACTTT

D: TRBD2
size: -
V: TRBV7-7
J: TRBJ2-2
CDR3: CASSTGLAGLTGELFF
DNA: TGTGCTAGCAGCACGGGACTAGCGGGACTCACCGGGGAGCTGTTTTTT

D: TRBD1
size: once
V: TRBV15
J: TRBJ1-2
CDR3: CATSREAGQGYGYTF
DNA: TGTGCCACCAGCAGAGAAGCGGGACAGGGCTATGGCTACACCTTC

D: -
size: -
V: TRBV5-1
J: TRBJ1-2
CDR3: CASSLAVGDGYTF
DNA: TGCGCCAGCAGCTTGGCGGTAGGGGATGGCTACACCTTC

D: -
size: -
V: TRBV5-6
J: TRBJ1-1
CDR3: CASSAGLENTEAFF
DNA: TGTGCCAGCAGCGCAGGGTTGGAGAACACTGAAGCTTTCTTT

D: TRBD1
size: -
V: TRBV9
J: TRBJ2-5
CDR3: CASSVDRGRETQYF
DNA: TGTGCCAGCAGCGTAGACAGGGGGCGAGAGACCCAGTACTTC

D: -
size: few
V: TRBV7-9
J: TRBJ1-6
CDR3: CASSRDRGDLNSPLHF
DNA: TGTGCCAGCAGCCGGGACCGAGGCGATCTTAATTCACCCCTCCACTTT

D: TRBD1
size: -
V: TRBV7-6
J: TRBJ2-7
CDR3: CASSPRSGTVAYEQYF
DNA: TGTGCCAGCAGCCCTCGCTCCGGGACAGTTGCCTACGAGCAGTACTTC

D: TRBD1
size: -
V: TRBV19
J: TRBJ2-7
CDR3: CASSKSGGPYEQYF
DNA: TGTGCCAGTAGTAAGTCAGGGGGCCCCTACGAGCAGTACTTC

D: -
size: once
V: TRBV9
J: TRBJ2-6
CDR3: CASSFRSGLSAGANVLTF
DNA: TGTGCCAGCAGCTTCCGTTCGGGATTGTCGGCTGGGGCCAACGTCCTGACTTTC

D: -
size: -
V: TRBV9
J: TRBJ2-1
CDR3: CASSPLGYALNDEQFF
DNA: TGTGCCAGCAGCCCCCTTGGTTATGCCCTCAATGATGAGCAGTTCTTC

D: -
size: -
V: TRBV28
J: TRBJ2-7
CDR3: CASSLTGIAYEQYF
DNA: TGTGCCAGCAGTTTAACAGGGATTGCCTACGAGCAGTACTTC

D: TRBD2
size: -
V: TRBV11-1
J: TRBJ2-3
CDR3: CASSGRLAGGSDTQYF
DNA: TGTGCCAGCAGCGGACGACTAGCGGGGGGCTCAGATACGCAGTATTTT

D: -
size: once
V: TRBV28
J: TRBJ2-5
CDR3: CASSLGATGTDSRWDF
DNA: TGTGCCAGCAGTCTAGGAGCGACCGGGACGGACTCCAGATGGGACTTC

D: -
size: -
V: TRBV5-4
J: TRBJ1-4
CDR3: CASSLAQATNEKLFF
DNA: TGTGCCAGCAGCTTGGCACAGGCAACTAATGAAAAACTGTTTTTT

D: -
size: -
V: TRBV7-2
J: TRBJ1-5
CDR3: CASSPAWGSNQPQHF
DNA: TGTGCCAGCAGCCCTGCCTGGGGTAGCAATCAGCCCCAGCATTTT

D: -
size: few
V: TRBV27
J: TRBJ1-5
CDR3: CASSFTFGPQHF
DNA: TGTGCCAGCAGTTTCACGTTCGGGCCCCAGCATTTT

D: TRBD1
size: -
V: TRBV5-1
J: TRBJ2-7
CDR3: CASSFGQGADEQYF
DNA: TGCGCCAGCAGCTTTGGACAGGGGGCGGACGAGCAGTACTTC

D: TRBD1
size: -
V: TRBV12-5
J: TRBJ2-7
CDR3: CASGLVLGQGAYEQYF
DNA: TGTGCTAGTGGTTTGGTATTGGGACAGGGAGCCTACGAGCAGTACTTC

D: -
size: -
V: TRBV4-1
J: TRBJ1-1
CDR3: CASSLGGVTGAFF
DNA: TGCGCCAGCAGCCTCGGGGGGGTTACAGGAGCTTTCTTT

D: TRBD2
size: -
V: TRBV6-5
J: TRBJ2-1
CDR3: CASGGEGDNEQFF
DNA: TGTGCCAGCGGGGGGGAAGGGGACAATGAGCAGTTCTTC

D: -
size: -
V: TRBV5-1
J: TRBJ1-1
CDR3: CASSLPSGNTEAFF
DNA: TGCGCCAGCAGCTTGCCCTCCGGGAACACTGAAGCTTTCTTT

D: TRBD2
size: -
V: TRBV7-9
J: TRBJ2-5
CDR3: CASSSALTSGEPRETQYF
DNA: TGTGCCAGCAGCTCAGCCCTGACTAGCGGGGAGCCTCGTGAGACCCAGTACTTC

D: TRBD2
size: -
V: TRBV5-1
J: TRBJ2-2
CDR3: CASSFGTSGGMTGELFF
DNA: TGCGCCAGCAGCTTCGGCACTAGCGGGGGGATGACCGGGGAGCTGTTTTTT

D: -
size: few
V: TRBV18
J: TRBJ2-7
CDR3: CASSPGRAYEQYF
DNA: TGTGCCAGCTCACCCGGCAGGGCCTACGAGCAGTACTTC

D: TRBD1
size: -
V: TRBV4-1
J: TRBJ1-1
CDR3: CASSQGRATGRTEAFF
DNA: TGCGCCAGCAGCCAAGGTCGCGCGACAGGGAGAACTGAAGCTTTCTTT

D: TRBD1
size: -
V: TRBV11-2
J: TRBJ1-5
CDR3: CASGEQGGQPQHF
DNA: TGTGCCAGCGGCGAACAGGGGGGTCAGCCCCAGCATTTT

D: TRBD2
size: -
V: TRBV5-4
J: TRBJ2-3
CDR3: CASSFPSGGRTDTQYF
DNA: TGTGCCAGCAGCTTCCCTAGCGGCGGCCGCACAGATACGCAGTATTTT

D: -
size: -
V: TRBV5-1
J: TRBJ2-7
CDR3: CASSIGGNSYEQYF
DNA: TGCGCCAGCAGCATTGGCGGGAATAGTTACGAGCAGTACTTC

D: TRBD1
size: -
V: TRBV19
J: TRBJ1-6
CDR3: CASSIGRQGVGSPLHF
DNA: TGTGCCAGTAGTATCGGGCGGCAGGGGGTGGGTTCACCCCTCCACTTT

D: -
size: -
V: TRBV10-3
J: TRBJ1-4
CDR3: CAISDALTEKLFF
DNA: TGTGCCATCAGTGATGCCTTGACGGAAAAACTGTTTTTT

D: -
size: -
V: TRBV6-5
J: TRBJ1-6
CDR3: CASSFLGVDSPLHF
DNA: TGTGCCAGCAGCTTTTTGGGGGTAGACTCACCCCTCCACTTT

D: -
size: -
V: TRBV19
J: TRBJ1-2
CDR3: CASSSGRGVEGYTF
DNA: TGTGCCAGTAGTTCGGGCAGGGGTGTAGAGGGCTACACCTTC

D: -
size: -
V: TRBV7-2
J: TRBJ2-2
CDR3: CASSLELRRTGELFF
DNA: TGTGCCAGCAGCTTAGAGTTGCGAAGGACCGGGGAGCTGTTTTTT

D: -
size: -
V: TRBV20-1
J: TRBJ2-7
CDR3: CSARDGPEQYF
DNA: TGCAGTGCTAGAGACGGGCCCGAGCAGTACTTC